Each of the 18 T cell receptor beta chains below was sequenced from the same sample in a study of T cells expressing NK-cell markers. TCRdb reworked the 5' RACE reads into one entry per CDR3 protein, no DNA. The sample totals about 390,000 distinct CDR3 sequences. Material for sequencing was blood T cells: a sorted CD56 or NKG2C T cell subset, CD4+ or CD8+ T cells, or bulk PBMC T cells (not recorded which). All receptors derive from a woman aged 50 to 60 in good health.

The chain combines TRBV5-1 with TRBJ1-1. The CDR3 totals 14 residues. CDR1 is SGHRS, CDR2 YFSETQ, per germline. Here the CDR3 reads CASSYFVGSPEAFF.

V and J are TRBV7-2 and TRBJ2-1; as DNA is missing, the TRBD1 call by TCRdb cannot be tested. The CDR3 is 15 amino acids. Germline CDR1 SGHTA, CDR2 FQGNSA. The CDR3 spells CASSRQGGSYNEQFF. The whole variable domain, remainder taken from reference TRBV7-2 and TRBJ2-1, is GAGVSQSPSNKVTEKGKDVELRCDPISGHTALYWYRQSLGQGLEFLIYFQGNSAPDKSGLPSDRFSAERTGGSVSTLTIQRTQQEDSAVYLCASSRQGGSYNEQFFGPGTRLTVL.

J is TRBJ2-1 and V is TRBV20-1; absent DNA, TCRdb's TRBD2 call cannot be checked. The CDR3 length is 15 residues. In germline, CDR1 is DFQATT, CDR2 SNEGSKA (reference sequence). The CDR3 here is CSALEGTKFYNEQFF.

J is TRBJ1-1 and V is TRBV12-3 or TRBV12-4; lacking DNA, the TRBD1 call made by TCRdb goes unchecked. The CDR3 spans 14 residues. This CDR3 reads CASSPGRRNTEAFF.

V usage is TRBV5-1 and J usage is TRBJ2-2; without DNA, the TCRdb call of TRBD1 cannot be checked. Germline-derived CDR1 and CDR2 are SGHRS and YFSETQ. The CDR3 runs to 16 residues. The CDR3: CASSLSPGQGTGELFF.

The J gene is TRBJ2-3, the V gene TRBV11-2; TCRdb picks TRBD1, but there is no DNA to check that call. The CDR3 has 17 residues. The germline V gene encodes CDR1 SGHAT and CDR2 FQNNGV. Here the CDR3 reads CASSSRGATQGTDTQYF.

The chain employs TRBV5-6 and TRBJ2-3; TCRdb indicates TRBD2, and absent DNA this call remains unverified. The CDR3 length is 16 residues. CDR1 and CDR2 from the germline V gene are SGHDT and YYEEEE. The CDR3 spells CASSLASSGRTDTQYF.

The genes are TRBV19 and TRBJ2-4; TCRdb picks TRBD1, but there is no DNA to check that call. This CDR3 contains 16 residues. Germline V gene lookup returns CDR1 LNHDA and CDR2 SQIVND (reference sequence). The CDR3 sequence is CASSIGGTLAKNIQYF.

The chain uses TRBV20-1 and TRBJ1-2; TCRdb picks TRBD1, but there is no DNA to check that call. Per germline, CDR1 DFQATT and CDR2 SNEGSKA (reference sequence). This CDR3 spans 12 amino acids. Here the CDR3 reads CSARAPGDGYTF.

The V and J genes are TRBV28 and TRBJ2-5; TCRdb indicates TRBD2, and absent DNA this call remains unverified. Germline assignment: CDR1 MDHEN and CDR2 SYDVKM. The CDR3 extends over 11 amino acids. This CDR3 reads CASSTTSGKYF.

This CDR3 is CASSPLALAKNIQYF. The rearrangement links TRBV12-3 or TRBV12-4 to TRBJ2-4; TCRdb's D call of TRBD2 is untestable without DNA. The CDR3 is 15 amino acids.

The chain is built from TRBV12-3 or TRBV12-4 and TRBJ2-6; TCRdb's D gene call, TRBD1, goes unchecked for lack of DNA. This CDR3 has 17 amino acids. CDR3 sequence: CASSLRSRGTGANVLTF.

The rearrangement links TRBV6-5 to TRBJ1-2; no DNA is available, so the TRBD1 call from TCRdb remains unchecked. The CDR3 length is 14 residues. Germline CDR1 and CDR2: MNHEY and SVGAGI. CDR3 residues: CASSYQGGIGGYTF.

The rearrangement links TRBV19 to TRBJ1-5; without DNA, the TCRdb call of TRBD1 cannot be checked. The germline V gene encodes CDR1 LNHDA and CDR2 SQIVND (reference sequence). The CDR3 sequence is 14 residues long. The CDR3 sequence: CASRKGQVNQPQHF.

The rearrangement links TRBV14 to TRBJ2-3; TCRdb's D call of TRBD1 is untestable without DNA. Germline V gene sequence: CDR1 SGHDN, CDR2 FVKESK. The CDR3 loop spans 16 amino acids. The CDR3 reads CASSHNRGKTTDTQYF.

The V and J genes are TRBV7-3 and TRBJ2-1; there is no DNA to check the TCRdb D call of TRBD1. The CDR3 is made up of 15 amino acids. Germline V gives CDR1 SGHTA, CDR2 FQGTGA. The CDR3 loop is CASSFDRTSYNEQFF.

The CDR3 here is CSVSTRGVWSGELFF. The chain combines TRBV29-1 with TRBJ2-2; TCRdb names TRBD2, which stays unverified in the absence of DNA. The CDR3 has 15 residues. The germline gives CDR1 SQVTM, CDR2 ANQGSEA.

The V gene is TRBV11-2, the J gene TRBJ2-7; TCRdb indicates TRBD1, and absent DNA this call remains unverified. The germline V gene has CDR1 SGHAT and CDR2 FQNNGV. There are 15 residues in the CDR3. CDR3: CASSYPYRGDYEQYF.